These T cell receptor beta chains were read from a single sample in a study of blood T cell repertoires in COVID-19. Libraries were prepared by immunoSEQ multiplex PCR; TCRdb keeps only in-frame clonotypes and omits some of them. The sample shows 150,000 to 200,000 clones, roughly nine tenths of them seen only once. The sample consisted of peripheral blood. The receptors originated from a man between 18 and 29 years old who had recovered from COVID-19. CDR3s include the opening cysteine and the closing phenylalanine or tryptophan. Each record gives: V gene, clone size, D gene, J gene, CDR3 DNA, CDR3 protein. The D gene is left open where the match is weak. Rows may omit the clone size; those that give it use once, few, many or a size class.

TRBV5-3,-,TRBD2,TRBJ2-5,TGTGCCAGAAGCTTGTTGTTACAAGCGGGAGGGCCGGGAGAGACCCAGTACTTC,CARSLLLQAGGPGETQYF
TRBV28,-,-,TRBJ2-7,TGTGCCAGCAGTTTTTCCGGGAGCCGCCACGAGCAGTACTTC,CASSFSGSRHEQYF
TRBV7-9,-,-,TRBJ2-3,TGTGCCAGCAGCCCGAGGGACCCCAGCGGGCAGACGCAGTATTTT,CASSPRDPSGQTQYF
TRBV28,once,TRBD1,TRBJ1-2,TGTGCCAGCCGGAGAGGAGGACAGGGGAGCTATGGCTACACCTTC,CASRRGGQGSYGYTF
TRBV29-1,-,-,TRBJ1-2,TGCAGCGTTGAAGAGGGAGCGGCGGGCAGCAGAACCTTC,CSVEEGAAGSRTF
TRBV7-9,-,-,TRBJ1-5,TGTGCCAGCAGCTTAGATCAGGGGAATCAGCCCCAGCATTTT,CASSLDQGNQPQHF
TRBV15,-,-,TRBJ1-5,TGTGCCACCAGCAGAGACCCGGGACAAAACCCCCAGCATTTT,CATSRDPGQNPQHF
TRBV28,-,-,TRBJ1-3,TGTGCCAGCAGTCCGGGAGGCTCTGGAAACACCATATATTTT,CASSPGGSGNTIYF
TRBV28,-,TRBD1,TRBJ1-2,TGTGCCAGCAGTTTCCGGGCAACAGGGGACTATGGCTACACCTTC,CASSFRATGDYGYTF
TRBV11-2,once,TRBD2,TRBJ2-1,TGTGCCAGCAGTTTGAGCGGGGCCTCCTACAATGAGCAGTTCTTC,CASSLSGASYNEQFF
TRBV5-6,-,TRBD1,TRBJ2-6,TGTGCCAGCAGCTTTCGGACAGGTTCACCAACTGGGGCCAACGTCCTGACTTTC,CASSFRTGSPTGANVLTF
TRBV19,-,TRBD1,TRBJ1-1,TGTGCCAGTATTGGGTCTGGCAGGGGGTCTGAAGCTTTCTTT,CASIGSGRGSEAFF
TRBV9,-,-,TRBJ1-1,TGTGCCAGCAGCGGAGCGGGGAACACTGAAGCTTTCTTT,CASSGAGNTEAFF
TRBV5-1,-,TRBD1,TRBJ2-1,TGCGCCAGCAGCTTGGGTGGGACAGGGGGTGACAATGAGCAGTTCTTC,CASSLGGTGGDNEQFF
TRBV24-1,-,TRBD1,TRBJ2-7,TGTGCCACCAGTGATTCCGGGACAGGGGACTACGAGCAGTACTTC,CATSDSGTGDYEQYF
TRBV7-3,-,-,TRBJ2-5,TGTGCCAGCAGCTTACGAGCGGACCAAGAGACCCAGTACTTC,CASSLRADQETQYF
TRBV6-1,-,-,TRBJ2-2,TGTGCCAGCAGATCAACCGGGACTTCCAGCGGGGAGCTGTTTTTT,CASRSTGTSSGELFF
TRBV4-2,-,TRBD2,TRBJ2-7,TGTGCCAGCAACTGGGTTGGCGGCGGGAGCTCCTACGAGCAGTACTTC,CASNWVGGGSSYEQYF
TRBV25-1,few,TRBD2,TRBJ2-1,TGTGCCAGCAGGGGGACTAGCGGAACCAATGAGCAGTTCTTC,CASRGTSGTNEQFF
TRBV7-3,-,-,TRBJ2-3,TGTGCCAGCAGCTCCCTAGTCGGGGGTAGCACAGATACGCAGTATTTT,CASSSLVGGSTDTQYF
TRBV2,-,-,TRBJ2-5,TGTGCCAGCAGTACCCGACAGCTACAAGAGACCCAGTACTTC,CASSTRQLQETQYF
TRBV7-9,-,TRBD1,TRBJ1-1,TGTGCCAGCAGCCCTCCGGGACAGGGATATACTGAAGCTTTCTTT,CASSPPGQGYTEAFF
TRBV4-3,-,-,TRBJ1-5,TGCGCCAGCAGCCAAGGAATCGGGTTTCAGCCCCAGCATTTT,CASSQGIGFQPQHF
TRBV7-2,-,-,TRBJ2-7,TGTGCCAGCAGCACCGATGGTGGGGGCTTCAACGAGCAGTACTTC,CASSTDGGGFNEQYF
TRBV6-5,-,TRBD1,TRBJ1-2,TGTGCCAGCAGTCGGGACAGGTTCTATGGCTACACCTTC,CASSRDRFYGYTF
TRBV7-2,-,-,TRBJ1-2,TGTGCCAGCAGCTTATATCGGGGTGACGGCTACACCTTC,CASSLYRGDGYTF
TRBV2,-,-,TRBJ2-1,TGTGCCAGCAGTGACCAGGTCTATGAGCAGTTCTTC,CASSDQVYEQFF
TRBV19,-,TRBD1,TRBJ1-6,TGTGCCACCCGAGGGGGGGACAGGGGTAATTCACCCCTCCACTTT,CATRGGDRGNSPLHF
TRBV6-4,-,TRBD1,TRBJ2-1,TGTGCCAGCAGTGTCGGGACAGGGGGCAATGAGCAGTTCTTC,CASSVGTGGNEQFF
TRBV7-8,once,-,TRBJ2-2,TGTGCCAGCAGCTCAGGGCCTAGCACCGGGGAGCTGTTTTTT,CASSSGPSTGELFF
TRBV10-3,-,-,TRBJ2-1,TGTGCCGTTGGACGGCGGGACAATGAGCAGTTCTTC,CAVGRRDNEQFF
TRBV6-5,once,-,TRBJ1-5,TGTGCCAGCAGCACCGGGGGGACGGGCAATCAGCCCCAGCATTTT,CASSTGGTGNQPQHF
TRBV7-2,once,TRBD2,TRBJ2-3,TGTGCCAGCAGCTCCGGACTAGCGGGCCGCACAGATACGCAGTATTTT,CASSSGLAGRTDTQYF
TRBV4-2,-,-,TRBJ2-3,TGTGCCAGCAGCCAAGAGCGAGGCGGGAGCACAGATACGCAGTATTTT,CASSQERGGSTDTQYF
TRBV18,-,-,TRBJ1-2,TGTGCCAGCTCACCCGAGACAGGCGTAAGTTATGGCTACACCTTC,CASSPETGVSYGYTF
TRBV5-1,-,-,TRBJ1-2,TGCGCCAGCAGGGAGGGAGGGCCCTATGGCTACACCTTC,CASREGGPYGYTF
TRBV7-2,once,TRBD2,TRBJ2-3,TGTGCCAGCAGCTTAAGCGGGAGCGCAGATACGCAGTATTTT,CASSLSGSADTQYF
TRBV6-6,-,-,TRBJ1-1,TGTGCCAGCAGTTACTCCGGGTTGAACACTGAAGCTTTCTTT,CASSYSGLNTEAFF
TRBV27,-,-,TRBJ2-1,TGTGCCAGCAGTTTATCTAACGGGGGTGAGCAGTTCTTC,CASSLSNGGEQFF